Listed below are T cell receptor beta chains from one sample, sequenced in a study of cytomegalovirus exposure and HLA in healthy donors. Produced via immunoSEQ multiplex PCR; TCRdb's table is partial and in-frame only. The sample lists around 210,000 clones, around 83% occurring once. Sample: PBMCs. These receptors were obtained from a girl aged 2 to 10 in good health and CMV-seronegative. CDR3s include the opening cysteine and the closing phenylalanine or tryptophan. A D gene is named only where the DNA matches it firmly. Clone size is given for some rows only: seen once, a few or many times, or a class if the clone is expanded.

v_gene: TRBV9
d_gene: TRBD1
j_gene: TRBJ1-1
abundance: .
CDR3aa: CASSPGTGYGEAFF
CDR3nt: TGTGCCAGCAGCCCGGGGACAGGGTACGGTGAAGCTTTCTTT

v_gene: TRBV27
d_gene: TRBD1
j_gene: TRBJ1-1
abundance: once
CDR3aa: CASSPQGANTEAFF
CDR3nt: TGTGCCAGCAGTCCCCAGGGGGCGAACACTGAAGCTTTCTTT

v_gene: TRBV30
d_gene: TRBD2
j_gene: TRBJ2-5
abundance: .
CDR3aa: CAWVAGAHQETQYF
CDR3nt: TGTGCCTGGGTAGCGGGGGCCCACCAAGAGACCCAGTACTTC

v_gene: TRBV6-6
d_gene: .
j_gene: TRBJ2-6
abundance: once
CDR3aa: CASSRRGSPGANVLTF
CDR3nt: TGTGCCAGCAGCCGCCGGGGTAGCCCTGGGGCCAACGTCCTGACTTTC

v_gene: TRBV5-4
d_gene: .
j_gene: TRBJ1-1
abundance: .
CDR3aa: CASSLESDVEAFF
CDR3nt: TGTGCCAGCAGCTTGGAATCAGATGTTGAAGCTTTCTTT

v_gene: TRBV7-9
d_gene: .
j_gene: TRBJ2-6
abundance: .
CDR3aa: CASSLNREGDNVLTF
CDR3nt: TGTGCCAGCAGCTTGAACAGGGAGGGAGACAACGTCCTGACTTTC

v_gene: TRBV11-3
d_gene: .
j_gene: TRBJ2-1
abundance: .
CDR3aa: CASSLSFGGSEQFF
CDR3nt: TGTGCCAGCAGCTTATCCTTTGGGGGGAGTGAGCAGTTCTTC

v_gene: TRBV7-9
d_gene: TRBD2
j_gene: TRBJ2-1
abundance: .
CDR3aa: CASSLLAGSVNEQFF
CDR3nt: TGTGCCAGCAGCTTACTAGCGGGATCGGTAAATGAGCAGTTCTTC

v_gene: TRBV11-2
d_gene: TRBD1
j_gene: TRBJ2-7
abundance: .
CDR3aa: CASSRDRVFYEQYF
CDR3nt: TGTGCCAGCAGCCGGGACAGGGTCTTTTACGAGCAGTACTTC

v_gene: TRBV18
d_gene: TRBD1
j_gene: TRBJ1-2
abundance: .
CDR3aa: CASSPAGQEGGYTF
CDR3nt: TGTGCCAGCTCACCCGCGGGACAGGAAGGCGGCTACACCTTC

v_gene: TRBV4-2
d_gene: TRBD1
j_gene: TRBJ2-7
abundance: .
CDR3aa: CASSQGGQGGHEQYF
CDR3nt: TGTGCCAGCAGCCAAGGTGGACAGGGGGGCCACGAGCAGTACTTC

v_gene: TRBV5-1
d_gene: TRBD2
j_gene: TRBJ2-7
abundance: .
CDR3aa: CASSFRGTTYEQYF
CDR3nt: TGCGCCAGCAGCTTCCGGGGGACTACCTACGAGCAGTACTTC

v_gene: TRBV25-1
d_gene: TRBD1
j_gene: TRBJ2-5
abundance: .
CDR3aa: CASSEDRGQETQYF
CDR3nt: TGTGCCAGCAGTGAGGACAGGGGGCAAGAGACCCAGTACTTC

v_gene: TRBV6-5
d_gene: .
j_gene: TRBJ1-1
abundance: few
CDR3aa: CASSYDYRAFF
CDR3nt: TGTGCCAGCAGTTACGACTACAGAGCTTTCTTT

v_gene: TRBV7-9
d_gene: TRBD1
j_gene: TRBJ1-4
abundance: .
CDR3aa: CASSLGSAGGITNEKLFF
CDR3nt: TGTGCCAGCAGCTTAGGCTCAGCAGGGGGTATAACTAATGAAAAACTGTTTTTT

v_gene: TRBV2
d_gene: TRBD1
j_gene: TRBJ1-6
abundance: .
CDR3aa: CASHYRGSSPLHF
CDR3nt: TGTGCCAGCCACTACAGGGGAAGTTCACCCCTCCACTTT

v_gene: TRBV11-3
d_gene: .
j_gene: TRBJ2-1
abundance: .
CDR3aa: CASSSHRNEQFF
CDR3nt: TGTGCCAGCAGCTCACATCGAAATGAGCAGTTCTTC

v_gene: TRBV11-1
d_gene: TRBD1
j_gene: TRBJ1-1
abundance: .
CDR3aa: CASSRSGTGAEAFF
CDR3nt: TGTGCCAGCAGCCGAAGCGGGACAGGGGCAGAAGCTTTCTTT

v_gene: TRBV27
d_gene: TRBD2
j_gene: TRBJ2-3
abundance: .
CDR3aa: CASRLAGGKDTQYF
CDR3nt: TGTGCCAGCAGACTAGCGGGAGGTAAAGATACGCAGTATTTT

v_gene: TRBV5-1
d_gene: TRBD2
j_gene: TRBJ2-7
abundance: .
CDR3aa: CASSFSGLAGGVYEQYF
CDR3nt: TGCGCCAGCAGCTTTTCGGGACTAGCGGGAGGAGTATACGAGCAGTACTTC

v_gene: TRBV28
d_gene: .
j_gene: TRBJ1-1
abundance: .
CDR3aa: CASSSFDSLNTEAFF
CDR3nt: TGTGCCAGCAGTTCATTTGACAGTTTGAACACTGAAGCTTTCTTT

v_gene: TRBV5-4
d_gene: TRBD2
j_gene: TRBJ2-1
abundance: .
CDR3aa: CAGSLGLAVLYNEQFF
CDR3nt: TGTGCCGGCAGCTTGGGTCTAGCGGTATTATACAATGAGCAGTTCTTC

v_gene: TRBV5-4
d_gene: .
j_gene: TRBJ2-5
abundance: .
CDR3aa: CASSAGQSQETQYF
CDR3nt: TGTGCCAGCAGCGCTGGGCAGTCGCAAGAGACCCAGTACTTC

v_gene: TRBV27
d_gene: .
j_gene: TRBJ1-4
abundance: .
CDR3aa: CASSYRVGEKLFF
CDR3nt: TGTGCCAGCAGTTACAGGGTAGGAGAAAAACTGTTTTTT

v_gene: TRBV27
d_gene: TRBD2
j_gene: TRBJ2-1
abundance: .
CDR3aa: CASSRTSGRAGEQFF
CDR3nt: TGTGCCAGCAGTCGGACTAGCGGGAGGGCCGGTGAGCAGTTCTTC

v_gene: TRBV5-6
d_gene: TRBD1
j_gene: TRBJ2-3
abundance: .
CDR3aa: CASSLTGRSTDTQYF
CDR3nt: TGTGCCAGCAGCCTGACAGGGCGGAGCACAGATACGCAGTATTTT

v_gene: TRBV23-1
d_gene: .
j_gene: TRBJ2-5
abundance: .
CDR3aa: CASSPQGEETQYF
CDR3nt: TGCGCCAGCAGTCCACAGGGAGAAGAGACCCAGTACTTC

v_gene: TRBV5-4
d_gene: .
j_gene: TRBJ2-7
abundance: .
CDR3aa: CASSGGYNEQYF
CDR3nt: TGTGCCAGCAGCGGGGGCTACAACGAGCAGTACTTC

v_gene: TRBV4-1
d_gene: .
j_gene: TRBJ1-3
abundance: .
CDR3aa: CASSQAQGRTGNTIYF
CDR3nt: TGCGCCAGCAGCCAGGCCCAGGGGAGAACTGGAAACACCATATATTTT

v_gene: TRBV6-1
d_gene: .
j_gene: TRBJ1-5
abundance: .
CDR3aa: CASRGLNHQPQHF
CDR3nt: TGTGCCAGCAGGGGACTCAATCATCAGCCCCAGCATTTT

v_gene: TRBV6-6
d_gene: TRBD2
j_gene: TRBJ2-1
abundance: once
CDR3aa: CASRKRRGAYNEQFF
CDR3nt: TGTGCCAGCAGGAAACGGCGGGGGGCCTACAATGAGCAGTTCTTC

v_gene: TRBV5-1
d_gene: TRBD1
j_gene: TRBJ2-7
abundance: .
CDR3aa: CASSLVWTGPVEQYF
CDR3nt: TGCGCCAGCAGCTTGGTTTGGACAGGGCCGGTCGAGCAGTACTTC

v_gene: TRBV21-1
d_gene: .
j_gene: TRBJ1-1
abundance: .
CDR3aa: CASSRTGYTEAFF
CDR3nt: TGTGCCAGCAGCAGGACAGGGTACACTGAAGCTTTCTTT

v_gene: TRBV6-1
d_gene: .
j_gene: TRBJ2-7
abundance: .
CDR3aa: CASTVGGTYEQYF
CDR3nt: TGTGCCAGCACCGTCGGAGGAACCTACGAGCAGTACTTC

v_gene: TRBV5-4
d_gene: .
j_gene: TRBJ2-7
abundance: .
CDR3aa: CASSSSPGRWNYEQYF
CDR3nt: TGTGCCAGCAGCTCATCCCCGGGTAGGTGGAACTACGAGCAGTACTTC

v_gene: TRBV7-9
d_gene: .
j_gene: TRBJ2-5
abundance: .
CDR3aa: CASSARTVRETQYF
CDR3nt: TGTGCCAGCAGCGCCCGGACAGTCCGGGAGACCCAGTACTTC

v_gene: TRBV11-2
d_gene: TRBD1
j_gene: TRBJ2-5
abundance: .
CDR3aa: CASSLVLAGGQETQYF
CDR3nt: TGTGCCAGCAGCTTAGTATTGGCAGGGGGACAAGAGACCCAGTACTTC

v_gene: TRBV5-1
d_gene: .
j_gene: TRBJ1-4
abundance: .
CDR3aa: CASSLDTTNEKLFF
CDR3nt: TGCGCCAGCAGCTTGGACACAACTAATGAAAAACTGTTTTTT

v_gene: TRBV12-5
d_gene: .
j_gene: TRBJ1-1
abundance: once
CDR3aa: CASGLMRGAEAFF
CDR3nt: TGTGCTAGTGGTTTGATGCGGGGAGCTGAAGCTTTCTTT

v_gene: TRBV5-6
d_gene: .
j_gene: TRBJ2-7
abundance: .
CDR3aa: CASSLEASNEQYF
CDR3nt: TGTGCCAGCAGCTTGGAAGCAAGCAACGAGCAGTACTTC

v_gene: TRBV2
d_gene: TRBD2
j_gene: TRBJ2-1
abundance: .
CDR3aa: CASSPLAGALDEQFF
CDR3nt: TGTGCCAGCAGTCCGTTAGCGGGGGCCCTGGATGAGCAGTTCTTC

v_gene: TRBV19
d_gene: .
j_gene: TRBJ2-7
abundance: few
CDR3aa: CASSIGGAGKLIYEQYF
CDR3nt: TGTGCCAGTAGTATAGGGGGCGCCGGAAAACTAATTTACGAGCAGTACTTC

v_gene: TRBV23-1
d_gene: TRBD1
j_gene: TRBJ2-3
abundance: .
CDR3aa: CASSHPRGRDTDTQYF
CDR3nt: TGCGCCAGCAGTCACCCCAGGGGGCGGGACACAGATACGCAGTATTTT

v_gene: TRBV7-2
d_gene: .
j_gene: TRBJ1-5
abundance: .
CDR3aa: CASSLGPGIVPQHF
CDR3nt: TGTGCCAGCAGCTTAGGCCCAGGGATAGTGCCCCAGCATTTT

v_gene: TRBV5-4
d_gene: TRBD1
j_gene: TRBJ2-2
abundance: .
CDR3aa: CASSLVQGAGTGELFF
CDR3nt: TGTGCCAGCAGCTTGGTACAGGGGGCCGGGACCGGGGAGCTGTTTTTT

v_gene: TRBV5-6
d_gene: .
j_gene: TRBJ1-4
abundance: .
CDR3aa: CASSLEGHPPGKLFF
CDR3nt: TGTGCCAGCAGCTTGGAGGGACATCCACCTGGAAAACTGTTTTTT

v_gene: TRBV6-1
d_gene: .
j_gene: TRBJ1-2
abundance: few
CDR3aa: CAVHQGSYGYTF
CDR3nt: TGTGCCGTCCACCAGGGGTCCTATGGCTACACCTTC

v_gene: TRBV7-9
d_gene: .
j_gene: TRBJ2-5
abundance: .
CDR3aa: CSSSVLARETQYF
CDR3nt: TGTTCCAGCAGCGTCCTAGCCCGAGAGACCCAGTACTTC